Given below is one T cell receptor (beta chain) in context. This CDR3 is 13 amino acids long. V lost 1 base to trimming and J lost 1 base, with 6 bases between them. CDR1 and CDR2 (germline): SGHKS, YYEKEE (reference sequence). Assay: immunoSEQ multiplex PCR; the TCRdb copy retains only in-frame clones and omits some. The sample records approximately 260,000 clones, roughly 88% being singletons. This specimen belongs to a study of blood T cell repertoires in COVID-19. Study-wide context: Sources were T cells, B-cell-depleted T cells, or PBMCs; the material itself was cDNA or gDNA.

Followed longitudinally, the Seattle patients had been enrolled during active infection. The V call is TRBV5-5, the J call TRBJ2-7; D perhaps matches TRBD1 (5 bases). The sequence was collected from a woman in her seventies with COVID-19, enrolled during active disease. The sequenced material came from peripheral blood. Here the CDR3 DNA reads TGTGCCAGCAGCTTGCAGGGTTCCTACGAGCAGTACTTC. Its translation: CASSLQGSYEQYF.